This TCR beta chain was identified in a study of T cells in tuberculosis. Whole-study context: The T cells targeted glucose monomycolate, a mycobacterial lipid, via CD1B. This South African cohort compared adolescents with or without latent tuberculosis against adults with active tuberculosis.

Produced via immunoSEQ multiplex PCR; TCRdb's table is partial and in-frame only. The repertoire holds 25,000 to 35,000 clones, with 92% as singletons. CDR3 size: 15 residues. Losses at the gene ends were 3 bases for V and 7 bases for J; bases not matched to a gene: 5. Germline values: CDR1 SGHVS, CDR2 FQNEAQ. Time point defined: new active TB diagnosis, blood taken before or within 7 days of starting treatment. The chain links TRBV7-8 to TRBJ2-1, with TRBD2 matching 11 bases. The sample was PBMCs, taken at tuberculosis diagnosis. The source of this sequence is an adult with tuberculosis. Some clones in this sample may be carry-over from other donors' samples. CDR3 region: CASSLSSGGTNEQFF. The CDR3 bases are TGTGCCAGCAGCTTGTCTAGCGGGGGGACGAATGAGCAGTTCTTC.